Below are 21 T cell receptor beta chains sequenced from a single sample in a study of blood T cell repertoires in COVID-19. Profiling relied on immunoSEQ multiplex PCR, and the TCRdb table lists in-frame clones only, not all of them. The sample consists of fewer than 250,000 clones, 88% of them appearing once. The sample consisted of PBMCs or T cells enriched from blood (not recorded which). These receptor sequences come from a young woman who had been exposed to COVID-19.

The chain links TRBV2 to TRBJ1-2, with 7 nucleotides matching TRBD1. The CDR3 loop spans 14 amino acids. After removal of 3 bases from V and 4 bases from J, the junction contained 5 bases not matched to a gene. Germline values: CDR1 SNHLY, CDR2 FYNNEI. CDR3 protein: CASSEIGGSYGYTF. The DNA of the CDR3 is TGTGCCAGCAGTGAGATAGGGGGCAGCTATGGCTACACCTTC.

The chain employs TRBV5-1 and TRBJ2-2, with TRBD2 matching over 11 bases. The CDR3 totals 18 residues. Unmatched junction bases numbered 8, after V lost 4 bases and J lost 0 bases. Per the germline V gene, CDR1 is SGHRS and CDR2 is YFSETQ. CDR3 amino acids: CASSAGTSGTTNTGELFF. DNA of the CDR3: TGCGCCAGCAGCGCCGGGACTAGCGGCACAACGAACACCGGGGAGCTGTTTTTT.

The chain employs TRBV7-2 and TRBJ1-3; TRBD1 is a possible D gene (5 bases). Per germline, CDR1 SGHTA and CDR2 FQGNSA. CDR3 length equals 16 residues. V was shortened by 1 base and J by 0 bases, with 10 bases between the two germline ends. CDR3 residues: CASSLVGAPSGNTIYF. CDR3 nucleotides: TGTGCCAGCAGCTTAGTAGGGGCGCCCTCTGGAAACACCATATATTTT.

CDR3: CASSIQWGRENQPQHF. CDR3 nucleotide sequence: TGTGCCAGTAGTATTCAATGGGGCAGAGAAAATCAGCCCCAGCATTTT. The genes are TRBV19 and TRBJ1-5; TRBD1 is a possible D gene (5 bases). The V gene lost 3 bases and the J gene lost 4 bases, with 16 bases spanning the gap. Germline-derived CDR1 and CDR2 are LNHDA and SQIVND (reference sequence). The CDR3 loop spans 16 amino acids.

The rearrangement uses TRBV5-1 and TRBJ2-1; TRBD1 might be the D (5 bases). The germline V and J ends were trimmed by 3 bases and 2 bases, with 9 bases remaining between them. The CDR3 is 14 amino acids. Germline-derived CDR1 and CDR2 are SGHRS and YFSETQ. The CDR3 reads CASSYQGPYNEQFF. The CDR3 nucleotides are TGCGCCAGCAGCTATCAGGGCCCCTACAATGAGCAGTTCTTC.

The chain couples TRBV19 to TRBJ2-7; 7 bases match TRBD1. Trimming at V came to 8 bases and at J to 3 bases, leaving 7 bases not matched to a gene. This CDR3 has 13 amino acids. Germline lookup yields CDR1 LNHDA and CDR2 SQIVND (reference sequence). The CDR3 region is CASAGTVHYEQYF. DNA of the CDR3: TGTGCCAGTGCCGGGACAGTGCACTACGAGCAGTACTTC.

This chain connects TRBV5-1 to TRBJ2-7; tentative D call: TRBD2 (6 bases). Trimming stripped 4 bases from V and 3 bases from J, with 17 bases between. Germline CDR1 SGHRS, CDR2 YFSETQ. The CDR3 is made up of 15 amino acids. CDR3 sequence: CASSGGWTQFYEQYF. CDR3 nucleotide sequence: TGCGCCAGCAGCGGAGGGTGGACTCAATTCTACGAGCAGTACTTC. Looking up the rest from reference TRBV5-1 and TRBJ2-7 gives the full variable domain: KAGVTQTPRYLIKTRGQQVTLSCSPISGHRSVSWYQQTPGQGLQFLFEYFSETQRNKGNFPGRFSGRQFSNSRSEMNVSTLELGDSALYLCASSGGWTQFYEQYFGPGTRLTVT.

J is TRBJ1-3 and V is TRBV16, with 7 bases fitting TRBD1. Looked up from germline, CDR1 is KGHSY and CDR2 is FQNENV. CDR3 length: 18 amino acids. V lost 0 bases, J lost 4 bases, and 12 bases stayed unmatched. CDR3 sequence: CASSQSETGRMKGNTIYF. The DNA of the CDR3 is TGTGCCAGCAGCCAATCCGAGACAGGGCGGATGAAGGGAAACACCATATATTTT.

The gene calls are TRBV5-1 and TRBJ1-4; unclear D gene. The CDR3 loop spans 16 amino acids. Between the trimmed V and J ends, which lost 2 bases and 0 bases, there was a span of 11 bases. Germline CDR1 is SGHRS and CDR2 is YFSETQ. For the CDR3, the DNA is TGCGCCAGCAGCTTATCCTTGCAGGCAACTAATGAAAAACTGTTTTTT. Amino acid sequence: CASSLSLQATNEKLFF. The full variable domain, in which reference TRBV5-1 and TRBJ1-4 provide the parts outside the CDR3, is KAGVTQTPRYLIKTRGQQVTLSCSPISGHRSVSWYQQTPGQGLQFLFEYFSETQRNKGNFPGRFSGRQFSNSRSEMNVSTLELGDSALYLCASSLSLQATNEKLFFGSGTQLSVL.

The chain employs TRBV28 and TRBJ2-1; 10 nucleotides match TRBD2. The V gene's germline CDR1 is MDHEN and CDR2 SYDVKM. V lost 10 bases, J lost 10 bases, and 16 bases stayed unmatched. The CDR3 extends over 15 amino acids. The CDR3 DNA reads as TGTGCCACCGAATTACCGGGACTAGCGCGCAAGGAGCAGTTCTTC. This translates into CATELPGLARKEQFF. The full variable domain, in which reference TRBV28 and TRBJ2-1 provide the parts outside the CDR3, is DVKVTQSSRYLVKRTGEKVFLECVQDMDHENMFWYRQDPGLGLRLIYFSYDVKMKEKGDIPEGYSVSREKKERFSLILESASTNQTSMYLCATELPGLARKEQFFGPGTRLTVL.

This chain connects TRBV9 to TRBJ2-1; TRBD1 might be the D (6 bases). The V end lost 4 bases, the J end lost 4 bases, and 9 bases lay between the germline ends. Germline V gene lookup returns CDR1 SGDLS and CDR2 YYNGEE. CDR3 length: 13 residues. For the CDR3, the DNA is TGTGCCAGCAGCCAGGGGTCGTACAATGAGCAGTTCTTC. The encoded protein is CASSQGSYNEQFF.

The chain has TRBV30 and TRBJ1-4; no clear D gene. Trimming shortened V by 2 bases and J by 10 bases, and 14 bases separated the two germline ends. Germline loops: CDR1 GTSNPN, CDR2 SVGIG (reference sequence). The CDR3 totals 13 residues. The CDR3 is CAWSIEGNGKLFF. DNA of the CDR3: TGTGCCTGGAGTATAGAGGGAAACGGAAAACTGTTTTTT.

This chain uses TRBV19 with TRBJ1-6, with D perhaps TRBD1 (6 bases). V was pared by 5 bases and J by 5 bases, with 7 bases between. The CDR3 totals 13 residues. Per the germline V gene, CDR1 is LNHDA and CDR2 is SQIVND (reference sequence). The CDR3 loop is CASSRTDNSPLHF. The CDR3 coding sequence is TGTGCCAGTAGTCGGACAGATAATTCACCCCTCCACTTT.

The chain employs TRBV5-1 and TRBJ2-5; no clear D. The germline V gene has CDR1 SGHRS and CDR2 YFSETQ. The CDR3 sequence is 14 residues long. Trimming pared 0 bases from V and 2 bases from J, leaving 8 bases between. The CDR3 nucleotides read TGCGCCAGCAGCTTGGCGGGTCCACAAGAGACCCAGTACTTC. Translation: CASSLAGPQETQYF. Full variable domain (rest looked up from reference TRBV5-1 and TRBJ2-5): KAGVTQTPRYLIKTRGQQVTLSCSPISGHRSVSWYQQTPGQGLQFLFEYFSETQRNKGNFPGRFSGRQFSNSRSEMNVSTLELGDSALYLCASSLAGPQETQYFGPGTRLLVL.

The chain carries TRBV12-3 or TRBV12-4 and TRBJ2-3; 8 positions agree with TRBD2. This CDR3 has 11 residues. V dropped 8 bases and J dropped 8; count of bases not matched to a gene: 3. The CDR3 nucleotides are TGTGCCAGCGGAACTAGCGGTACGCAGTATTTT. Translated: CASGTSGTQYF.

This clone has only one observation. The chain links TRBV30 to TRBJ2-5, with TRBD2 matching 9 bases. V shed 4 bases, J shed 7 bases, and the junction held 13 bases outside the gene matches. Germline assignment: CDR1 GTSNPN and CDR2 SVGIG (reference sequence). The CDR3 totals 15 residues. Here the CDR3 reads CAWIEREDLLGTQYF. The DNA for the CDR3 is TGTGCCTGGATAGAGCGGGAGGACCTCCTTGGGACCCAGTACTTC.

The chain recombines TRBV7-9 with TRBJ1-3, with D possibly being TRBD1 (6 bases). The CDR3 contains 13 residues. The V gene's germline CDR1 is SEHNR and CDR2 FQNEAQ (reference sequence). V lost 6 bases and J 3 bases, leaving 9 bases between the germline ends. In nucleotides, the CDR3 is TGTGCCAGCAGTTACAGGGTTGGAAACACCATATATTTT. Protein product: CASSYRVGNTIYF.

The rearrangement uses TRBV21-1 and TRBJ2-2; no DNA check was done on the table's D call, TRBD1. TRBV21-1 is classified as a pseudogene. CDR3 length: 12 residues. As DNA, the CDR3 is TGTGCCTGTTTCAGTAACACCGGGGAGCTGTTTTTT. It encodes CACFSNTGELFF.

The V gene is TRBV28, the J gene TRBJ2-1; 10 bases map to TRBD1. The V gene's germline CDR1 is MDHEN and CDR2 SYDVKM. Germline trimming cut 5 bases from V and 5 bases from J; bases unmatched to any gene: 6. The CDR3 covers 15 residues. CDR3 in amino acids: CASSPPGQGNNEQFF. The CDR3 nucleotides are TGTGCCAGCAGTCCACCGGGACAGGGGAACAATGAGCAGTTCTTC.

The DNA of the CDR3 is TGTGCCAGCAGGTACACAGGGATCAACACTGAAGCTTTCTTT. The encoded protein is CASRYTGINTEAFF. J is TRBJ1-1 and V is TRBV6-5; TRBD1 might be the D (6 bases). The CDR3 contains 14 residues. Trimming removed 6 bases from V and 2 bases from J, with 13 bases in between. From germline, CDR1 is MNHEY and CDR2 SVGAGI.

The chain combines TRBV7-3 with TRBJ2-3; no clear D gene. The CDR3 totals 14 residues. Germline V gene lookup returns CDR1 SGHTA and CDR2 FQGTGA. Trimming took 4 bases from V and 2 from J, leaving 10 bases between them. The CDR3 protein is CASSSSVLTDTQYF. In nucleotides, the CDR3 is TGTGCCAGCAGCTCTTCGGTCCTCACAGATACGCAGTATTTT.